This entry describes one T cell receptor (beta chain). The germline V gene has CDR1 SQVTM and CDR2 ANQGSEA. CDR3 size: 14 residues. V shed 6 bases, J shed 0 bases, and the junction held 2 bases outside the gene matches. This record belongs to a study of blood T cell repertoires in COVID-19. Study information: Whether acute or convalescent, the COVID-19 samples came from the United States, Italy and Spain. Sources were T cells, B-cell-depleted T cells, or PBMCs; the material itself was cDNA or gDNA.

In the original processing: It was from reference gene primer amplification that nucleated cell counts were estimated. TCRdb's table, derived via immunoSEQ multiplex PCR, lists solely in-frame clones and lacks some. That table is the source of V, J and clone size, and D and trimming were worked out from the DNA. The sample holds tens of thousands of clones, over 75% seen once. The sequence came from a man in his 70s with active or convalescent COVID-19. The chain combines TRBV29-1 with TRBJ1-3, with TRBD1 matching over 10 bases. The sequenced sample consisted of peripheral blood. CDR3: CSVGTGASGNTIYF. The CDR3 DNA reads TGCAGCGTCGGGACAGGGGCCTCTGGAAACACCATATATTTT.